The 4 T cell receptor beta chains listed next were all sequenced from one sample in a study of shared clonotypes between healthy human individuals. Profiling relied on immunoSEQ multiplex PCR, and the TCRdb table lists in-frame clones only, not all of them. Of about 1 million clones listed, around 76% are singletons. Sequencing used memory CD4+ T cells sorted from blood. Subset defined: CD45RA-negative fraction. Receptors were obtained from a man aged 18 to 30 in good health.

V and J are TRBV6-4 and TRBJ2-3, with 8 bases lining up with TRBD1. The CDR3 is made up of 16 amino acids. The junction had 8 bases not matched to a gene; V was cut back by 4 bases and J by 2 bases. The germline V gene encodes CDR1 MRHNA and CDR2 SNTAGT. In DNA, the CDR3 is TGTGCCAGCAGTGGCGACGTGACAGGGGCCACAGATACGCAGTATTTT. It is translated as CASSGDVTGATDTQYF.

A note on this clone: Additional DNA sequences in this sample encode the identical CDR3. The chain joins TRBV5-1 to TRBJ1-3; TRBD1 is a possible D gene (5 bases). V shed 0 bases and J shed 2 bases, with 9 bases lying between them. CDR1 and CDR2 (germline): SGHRS, YFSETQ. This CDR3 has 15 amino acids. The CDR3: CASSLEPGTGNTIYF. The CDR3 coding sequence is TGCGCCAGCAGCTTGGAGCCAGGGACTGGAAACACCATATATTTT.

The chain's CDR3 is CSVESVDGYTF. CDR3 sequence (DNA): TGCAGCGTTGAGAGCGTGGATGGCTACACCTTC. This chain uses TRBV29-1 with TRBJ1-2; D not resolved. V was pared by 3 bases and J by 6 bases, with 8 bases between. CDR1 and CDR2 from the germline V gene are SQVTM and ANQGSEA. The CDR3 has 11 amino acids.

The rearrangement joins TRBV9 to TRBJ2-3; 9 nucleotides align to TRBD2. CDR1 and CDR2 from the germline V gene are SGDLS and YYNGEE. CDR3 length: 16 amino acids. With V trimmed by 3 bases and J by 2 bases, 7 bases remained unmatched. CDR3: CASSGNSGGYTDTQYF. Here the CDR3 DNA reads TGTGCCAGCAGCGGCAATAGCGGGGGATACACAGATACGCAGTATTTT.